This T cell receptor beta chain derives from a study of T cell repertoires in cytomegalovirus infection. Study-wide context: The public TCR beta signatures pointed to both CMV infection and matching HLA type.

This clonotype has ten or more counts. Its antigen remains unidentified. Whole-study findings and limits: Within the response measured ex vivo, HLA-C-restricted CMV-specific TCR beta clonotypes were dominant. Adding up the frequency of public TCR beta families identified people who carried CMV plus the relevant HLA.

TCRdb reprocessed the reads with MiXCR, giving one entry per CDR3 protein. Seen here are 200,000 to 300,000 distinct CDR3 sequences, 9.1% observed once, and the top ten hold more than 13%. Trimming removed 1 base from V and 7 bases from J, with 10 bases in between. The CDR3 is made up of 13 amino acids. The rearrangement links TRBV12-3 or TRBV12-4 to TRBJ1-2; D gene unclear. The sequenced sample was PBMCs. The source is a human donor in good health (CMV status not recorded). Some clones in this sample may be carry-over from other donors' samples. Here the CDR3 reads CASSLGGEAGYTF. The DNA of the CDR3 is TGTGCCAGCAGTTTAGGTGGGGAAGCTGGCTACACCTTC.